Listed below are T cell receptor beta chains from one sample, sequenced in a study of T cell repertoires in cytomegalovirus infection. MiXCR, run by TCRdb on the reads, gives a single entry per CDR3 protein. The repertoire holds 510,000 or so distinct CDR3 sequences, with about 30% as singletons. Source material: PBMCs. The receptors here all came from a human donor in good health (CMV status not recorded). Some clones in this sample may be carry-over from other donors' samples. CDR3s include the opening cysteine and the closing phenylalanine or tryptophan. The D gene is left open where the match is weak. Some rows have no size entry. The others give once, few or many, or a class for an expanded clone.

NA | NA | TRBJ2-1 | TRBV4-1 | TGCGCCAGCAGCCCCCTAAGGGTAATAGAAGGATACAATGAGCAGTTCTTC | CASSPLRVIEGYNEQFF
NA | TRBD1 | TRBJ2-4 | TRBV12-3/TRBV12-4 | TGTGCCAGCAGCATCAGACAGGGGGACATTCAGTACTTC | CASSIRQGDIQYF
few | NA | TRBJ2-7 | TRBV4-1 | TGCGCCAGCAGCCAAGAACCGCTGGGCTACGAGCAGTACTTC | CASSQEPLGYEQYF
NA | NA | TRBJ2-1 | TRBV24-1 | TGTGCCACCAGTGATCCCTTGTCCGCGATCTATGAGCAGTTCTTC | CATSDPLSAIYEQFF
NA | NA | TRBJ2-7 | TRBV6-1 | TGTGCCAGCAGTGTAGCCGGGACGGGGTACTCCTACGAGCAGTACTTC | CASSVAGTGYSYEQYF
NA | TRBD2 | TRBJ2-1 | TRBV19 | TGTGCCAGTATTGAAACTAGCGGGAGGGCCAATGAGCAGTTCTTC | CASIETSGRANEQFF
NA | TRBD1 | TRBJ1-5 | TRBV12-3/TRBV12-4 | TGTGCCAGCAGTTTAGTCAGGGGGAGTCAGCCCCAGCATTTT | CASSLVRGSQPQHF
NA | NA | TRBJ2-5 | TRBV7-8 | TGTGCCAGCAGCTTACTGACCCCCGGCAGGGACCAAGAGACCCAGTACTTC | CASSLLTPGRDQETQYF
few | NA | TRBJ2-2 | TRBV5-4 | TGTGCCAGCAGCTTCGTATTAGCCGGCAGGGAAGTCACCGGGGAGCTGTTTTTT | CASSFVLAGREVTGELFF
NA | NA | TRBJ1-1 | TRBV7-9 | TGTGCCAGCAGCTTATTGAGAGCGAACACTGAAGCTTTCTTT | CASSLLRANTEAFF
few | TRBD2 | TRBJ2-1 | TRBV7-2 | TGTGCCAGCAGACATCTCCGACTAGCGGGAGAGGGTGAGCAGTTCTTC | CASRHLRLAGEGEQFF
NA | NA | TRBJ2-3 | TRBV5-4 | TGTGCCAGCAGCCCCGGGACAAATCCCACAGATACGCAGTATTTT | CASSPGTNPTDTQYF
NA | NA | TRBJ1-1 | TRBV18 | TGTGCCAGCTCGCCACAGAGCTCAGGGGCGAACACTGAAGCTTTCTTT | CASSPQSSGANTEAFF
NA | TRBD1 | TRBJ1-1 | TRBV10-3 | TGTGCCACATCCCCGGGACAGGGGGTAAACACTGAAGCTTTCTTT | CATSPGQGVNTEAFF
NA | NA | TRBJ2-3 | TRBV5-5 | TGTGCCAGCAGCTTGGCACTAGTCTTCGATACGCAGTATTTT | CASSLALVFDTQYF
many | TRBD2 | TRBJ2-4 | TRBV7-2 | TGTGCCAGCAGCCGGGGGGGGGTAGCCAAAAACATTCAGTACTTC | CASSRGGVAKNIQYF
many | TRBD1 | TRBJ1-1 | TRBV7-9 | TGTGCCAGCAGCATACCCGGGACAGCCAACACTGAAGCTTTCTTT | CASSIPGTANTEAFF
NA | NA | TRBJ1-5 | TRBV28 | TGTGCCACCACCCGGGAGCAGTCCCAGCATTTT | CATTREQSQHF
NA | NA | TRBJ1-2 | TRBV7-9 | TGTGCCAGCACCTCTGGGGGGAACTATGGCTACACCTTC | CASTSGGNYGYTF
NA | NA | TRBJ1-4 | TRBV5-1 | TGCGCCAGCAGCCCAGAGGGGTTGGCTAATGAAAAACTGTTTTTT | CASSPEGLANEKLFF
few | TRBD1 | TRBJ1-5 | TRBV18 | TGTGCCAGCTCACCAACGGGACAGGGGGCGAATCAGCCCCAGCATTTT | CASSPTGQGANQPQHF
NA | TRBD1 | TRBJ1-2 | TRBV10-2 | TGCGCCAGCAGTCAGACAGGGATTAAGAGCTATGGCTACACCTTC | CASSQTGIKSYGYTF
few | NA | TRBJ2-2 | TRBV19 | TGTGCCCTCCAGGGATCGAACACCGGGGAGCTGTTTTTT | CALQGSNTGELFF
few | NA | TRBJ2-3 | TRBV10-3 | TGTGCCAACTCCCCGGGTGATACGCAGTATTTT | CANSPGDTQYF
many | NA | TRBJ1-5 | TRBV6-1 | TGTGCCAGCAGGGTATATAGCAATCAGCCCCAGCATTTT | CASRVYSNQPQHF
few | NA | TRBJ1-5 | TRBV28 | TGTGCCAGCAGTTTATTGATGGACAGCAATCAGCCCCAGCATTTT | CASSLLMDSNQPQHF
many | NA | TRBJ1-1 | TRBV7-8 | TGTGCCAGCAGCTTTACTGGGGGGCTTGTCATGAACACTGAAGCTTTCTTT | CASSFTGGLVMNTEAFF
few | NA | TRBJ2-3 | TRBV19 | TGTGCCAGCACGGTTACCGCTTACCGGGACGGCCACAGTACAGATACGCAGTATTTT | CASTVTAYRDGHSTDTQYF
NA | NA | TRBJ1-2 | TRBV28 | TGTGCCAGCAGTGCCACGTCGATTAGACAGGATGGCTACACCTTC | CASSATSIRQDGYTF
NA | NA | TRBJ2-5 | TRBV7-2 | TGTGCCAGCAGCTTAGTCGGAAGCACGCAAGAGACCCAGTACTTC | CASSLVGSTQETQYF
few | TRBD1 | TRBJ1-1 | TRBV5-6 | TGTGCCAGCAGCTCGGACAACAGGGGGATCACTGAAGCTTTCTTT | CASSSDNRGITEAFF
NA | TRBD2 | TRBJ2-1 | TRBV18 | TGTGCCAGCTCATCCACTAGCGGGAGAGGGTACAATGAGCAGTTCTTC | CASSSTSGRGYNEQFF
few | NA | TRBJ2-6 | TRBV6-5 | TGTGCCAGCAAGTATTCTGGGGCCAACGTCCTGACTTTC | CASKYSGANVLTF
NA | NA | TRBJ2-2 | TRBV19 | TGTGCCAGCCTCGCTGCGCCCCCGGGGGCATTGGGCGGGGAGCTGTTTTTT | CASLAAPPGALGGELFF
NA | NA | TRBJ2-5 | TRBV6-1 | TGTGCCAGCAGTGAAGGGGCAGGAACAGAGACCCAGTACTTC | CASSEGAGTETQYF
few | TRBD2 | TRBJ2-1 | TRBV7-6 | TGTGCCAGCAGCTTACGTCTAGCGGCCTACAATGAGCAGTTCTTC | CASSLRLAAYNEQFF
NA | TRBD2 | TRBJ2-1 | TRBV27 | TGTGCCAGCAGTTTAATTAGCGGGACGGCCTACAATGAGCAGTTCTTC | CASSLISGTAYNEQFF
many | NA | TRBJ1-1 | TRBV7-9 | TGTGCCAGCACCGGGGGGGAGTTGGACACTGAAGCTTTCTTT | CASTGGELDTEAFF
many | NA | TRBJ2-5 | TRBV7-2 | TGTGCCAGCAGCTTCCAGGGGTCCCAAGAGACCCAGTACTTC | CASSFQGSQETQYF
few | NA | TRBJ2-2 | TRBV10-3 | TGTGCCATCAGTGAGTCGCGGGACGGGACCGGGGAGCTGTTTTTT | CAISESRDGTGELFF
NA | TRBD2 | TRBJ2-3 | TRBV7-2 | TGTGCCAGCAGCTTTACTAGCGGCACGCAGTATTTT | CASSFTSGTQYF
NA | NA | TRBJ2-3 | TRBV9 | TGTGCCAGCAGCGTAGGGCCTTCTAGCACAGATACGCAGTATTTT | CASSVGPSSTDTQYF
few | TRBD1 | TRBJ1-2 | TRBV7-2 | TGTGCCAGCAGCCAAAGACAGGGGGGATATGGCTACACCTTC | CASSQRQGGYGYTF
NA | TRBD1 | TRBJ2-3 | TRBV7-2 | TGTGCCAGCAGCTCTGGTGGGACAGGGGGTGGAGATACGCAGTATTTT | CASSSGGTGGGDTQYF
NA | NA | TRBJ1-2 | TRBV27 | TGTGCCAGCACCATCCGGGGGGACTATGGCTACACCTTC | CASTIRGDYGYTF
many | NA | TRBJ2-1 | TRBV27 | TGTGCCAGCCGGGGGCCTCTACCCTACAATGAGCAGTTCTTC | CASRGPLPYNEQFF
few | TRBD1 | TRBJ2-7 | TRBV27 | TGTGCCAGCAGTTTTTCCGGGACAGACTACGAGCAGTACTTC | CASSFSGTDYEQYF
NA | TRBD2 | TRBJ2-5 | TRBV7-9 | TGTGCCAGCAGCCCCCCGGGACTAGCGGGAGCCCAAGGGTGGTCCCAAGAGACCCAGTACTTC | CASSPPGLAGAQGWSQETQYF
NA | NA | TRBJ1-2 | TRBV6-2/TRBV6-3 | TGTGCCAGCAGTTACGGAGGCTCTGAAGCCTATGGCTACACCTTC | CASSYGGSEAYGYTF
many | TRBD1 | TRBJ1-1 | TRBV7-2 | TGTGCCAGCAGCTTAGCAGGACAGGGAAGGACTGAAGCTTTCTTT | CASSLAGQGRTEAFF
few | NA | TRBJ2-3 | TRBV7-9 | TGTGCCAGCAGCATCCTCTGGTATTTT | CASSILWYF